Below, 7 T cell receptor beta chains from the same sample are listed, as sequenced in a study of T cell repertoires in aging, cancer and after chemotherapy. Amplification of TCR beta used genomic DNA extracted from peripheral blood. A mixed TRB-A/B primer pool amplified rearranged TRB by multiplex touch-down PCR. TCRdb used MiXCR to reprocess the multiplex PCR reads, holding one entry per CDR3 protein. The sample lists 500 to 550 distinct CDR3 sequences; 65% to 85% were seen once. The sequenced sample was blood. The receptors here all came from a human donor with a solid tumor.

Of note for this clonotype: One junction end disagrees with the germline gene, perhaps due to a read error. The rearrangement uses TRBV10-2 and TRBJ2-6; 11 bases are a match to TRBD1. Germline V lookup: CDR1 WSHSY, CDR2 SAAADI. CDR3 size: 16 residues. CDR3 protein: CASTRDRGSGANVLTF. DNA for the CDR3: TGTGCCAGCACCCGGGACAGGGGGAGTGGGGCCAACGTCCTGACTTTC.

V is TRBV6-1 and J is TRBJ1-2, with D tentatively TRBD1 (5 bases). This CDR3 comprises 15 residues. Trimming shortened V by 4 bases and J by 3 bases, and 15 bases separated the two germline ends. CDR1 and CDR2 (germline): MNHNS, SASEGT. In DNA, the CDR3 is TGTGCCAGCAGTGGGGACGGGAGGTTCCACTATGGCTACACCTTC. Translated, it gives CASSGDGRFHYGYTF.

This sequence joins TRBV19 and TRBJ2-7, with a tentative D call TRBD1 (6 bases). V gave up 4 bases and J gave up 6 bases, with 10 bases separating them. There are 12 residues in the CDR3. Germline lookup yields CDR1 LNHDA and CDR2 SQIVND (reference sequence). This chain's CDR3 is CASSTQTGEQYF. CDR3 nucleotide sequence: TGTGCCAGTAGTACCCAGACAGGCGAGCAGTACTTC. The whole variable domain, remainder taken from reference TRBV19 and TRBJ2-7, is DGGITQSPKYLFRKEGQNVTLSCEQNLNHDAMYWYRQDPGQGLRLIYYSQIVNDFQKGDIAEGYSVSREKKESFPLTVTSAQKNPTAFYLCASSTQTGEQYFGPGTRLTVT.

The V and J genes are TRBV20-1 and TRBJ2-7; either TRBD1 or TRBD2 may fit D (5 bases each). This CDR3 contains 14 residues. Trimming pared 2 bases from V and 3 bases from J, leaving 14 bases between. Germline V gene sequence: CDR1 DFQATT, CDR2 SNEGSKA (reference sequence). CDR3 coding DNA: TGCAGTGCTAGACGCCGGGGACGGGACTACGAGCAGTACTTC. Amino acid sequence: CSARRRGRDYEQYF.

V and J are TRBV6-5 and TRBJ1-2; 10 bases fit TRBD1. Germline V gives CDR1 MNHEY, CDR2 SVGAGI. The CDR3 is made up of 16 amino acids. V shed 6 bases and J 0 bases; nucleotides not matched to a gene: 7. Written as DNA, the CDR3 is TGTGCCAGCAGGGGGACAGGGGCGAGGGCTAACTATGGCTACACCTTC. This codes for CASRGTGARANYGYTF.

The V gene is TRBV6-5, the J gene TRBJ2-7, with 7 bases that match TRBD1. V shed 10 bases, J shed 6 bases, and the junction held 6 bases outside the gene matches. Germline values: CDR1 MNHEY, CDR2 SVGAGI. The CDR3 loop spans 11 amino acids. CDR3 residues: CATKTGREQYF. DNA for the CDR3: TGTGCCACCAAGACAGGGCGCGAGCAGTACTTC.

This chain joins TRBV6-5 and TRBJ1-2, with TRBD1 matching 8 bases. CDR3 length: 15 residues. Germline CDR1 reads MNHEY; CDR2 reads SVGAGI. Trimming cost V 5 bases and J 1 base; bases outside gene matches: 6. CDR3 protein: CASSQRTGHNYGYTF. The CDR3 coding sequence is TGTGCCAGCAGTCAGAGGACAGGGCATAACTATGGCTACACCTTC.